What follows is one T cell receptor beta chain and its context. This clonotype is considered medium-sized (0.01 to 0.1%). Its antigen is unknown. Base qualities are not provided; no much larger clone lies one nucleotide away. Sequencer: Illumina Genome Analyzer IIx. TCRdb itself trimmed the public reads at Q25 with fastp, ran MiXCR and retained productive beta chains. Rows are unified per CDR3 protein, each entry keeping the most common DNA and genes. The sample table records over 14,000 distinct CDR3 sequences; 30% to 40% of these occur just once. Jointly, the top ten make up about 16% of the sample. The data stem from a study (dated by TCRdb to about 2013). The CDR3 has 17 amino acids, counting the end cysteine and phenylalanine. The only DNA kept is the CDR3, 51 bases in frame from the first base. Deletion took 0 bases off V and 0 bases off J, with a span of 16 bases between the germline ends. From the germline V gene, CDR1 is SQVTM and CDR2 is ANQGSEA.

The chain uses TRBV29-1 and TRBJ2-3; the D gene assignment is ambiguous. The receptor was derived from a human donor. The material sequenced was blood. The sequenced DNA: TGCAGCGTTGAAGAACTGGGCCAGTACCCAAGCACAGATACGCAGTATTTT. It specifies CSVEELGQYPSTDTQYF.